This T cell receptor beta chain emerged from a study of ipilimumab plus nivolumab after autologous stem cell transplantation. Study overall: Patients received a median of about five ipilimumab and about 8 nivolumab doses. The DLBCL cohort had primary refractory and relapsed disease, with 18-month progression-free survival of about 82% and 31%. Study conclusions and caveats: The authors say TCR, Treg and microbiome findings warrant further study.

Germline V lookup: CDR1 ENHRY, CDR2 SYGVKD. Trimming left V 8 bases short and J 0 bases short, with 8 bases between. The CDR3 extends over 13 amino acids. A note on this clone: Its antigen remains unknown.

Repertoires were generated with immunoSEQ multiplex PCR, while TCRdb's copy carries only in-frame clones and drops some. The table shows tens of thousands of clones, with approximately 83% occurring only once. Starting 14 to 28 days after autologous transplant, ipilimumab 1 mg/kg was given. This chain links TRBV10-3 with TRBJ1-3, with D hard to call. This material consisted of PBMCs, taken in a trial of ipilimumab plus nivolumab as post-transplant consolidation. The sequence was obtained from a male donor with diffuse large B-cell lymphoma. CDR3 loop: CAIGASSGNTIYF. CDR3 DNA: TGTGCCATCGGTGCATCCTCTGGAAACACCATATATTTT.